Here is one TCR beta chain with its context. The CDR3 is 15 amino acids. Per the germline V gene, CDR1 is SGHVS and CDR2 is FQNEAQ. With 5 bases clipped from V and 2 bases from J, the junction kept 4 bases outside the gene matches. The data stem from a study of control samples from healthy donors and cancer patients. This table comes from immunoSEQ multiplex PCR, and its TCRdb copy is limited to in-frame clones, with some not included. Of 60,000 or so clones in the sample, around 90% were seen once. Sequencing was done on a sample of blood. The chain has TRBV7-8 and TRBJ2-7; 12 bases fit TRBD2. This receptor was identified in a man between 50 and 59 years old in good health. DNA of the CDR3: TGTGCCAGCAGCGAGAGACTAGCGGGAGCCTACGAGCAGTACTTC. Encoded protein: CASSERLAGAYEQYF.